Following are 28 T cell receptor beta chains from one sample sequenced in a study of liver allograft versus peripheral blood T cells. About the research overall: Recipients' peripheral blood supplied the T cell receptor repertoires against which those in transplanted livers were compared.

MiXCR, applied by TCRdb to the reads, yields one record per CDR3 protein. The repertoire holds 8,000 to 9,500 distinct CDR3 sequences, with under 20% as singletons. Receptor source: a human patient who had a liver transplant. A share of the T cells may be of graft donor origin.

The gene calls are TRBV9 and TRBJ2-2; D is unresolved. This CDR3 comprises 12 residues. V was cut by 0 bases and J by 7 bases, with 4 bases left in between. Germline V gives CDR1 SGDLS, CDR2 YYNGEE. This chain's CDR3 is CASSVEFGELFF. As DNA, the CDR3 is TGTGCCAGCAGCGTAGAGTTCGGGGAGCTGTTTTTT.

The chain carries TRBV27 and TRBJ1-2; 8 bases are a match to TRBD1. The CDR3 sequence is 16 residues long. V was clipped by 2 bases and J by 4 bases; unmatched bases: 9. In germline, CDR1 is MNHEY, CDR2 SMNVEV (reference sequence). The CDR3 sequence is CASSLAGQGDLYGYTF. CDR3 sequence (DNA): TGTGCCAGCAGTTTAGCCGGACAGGGCGACCTCTATGGCTACACCTTC.

This clonotype was recorded a few times. The gene calls are TRBV7-9 and TRBJ1-5; the D gene is possibly TRBD1 (6 bases). Germline V lookup: CDR1 SEHNR, CDR2 FQNEAQ (reference sequence). This CDR3 contains 14 residues. With 3 bases removed from V and 3 bases from J, the gap between germline ends came to 9 bases. The CDR3 loop reads CASSFGGLNQPQHF. The CDR3 DNA follows: TGTGCCAGCAGCTTTGGGGGCCTCAATCAGCCCCAGCATTTT.

The rearrangement uses TRBV20-1 and TRBJ2-1, with D perhaps matching TRBD2 (6 bases). This CDR3 region has 13 residues. The germline gives CDR1 DFQATT, CDR2 SNEGSKA (reference sequence). V dropped 3 bases and J dropped 8 bases, with 14 bases sitting between them. The CDR3 reads CSASTGVLDEQFF. CDR3 sequence (DNA): TGCAGTGCTAGCACGGGGGTGTTGGATGAGCAGTTCTTC.

The chain joins TRBV6-1 to TRBJ2-7, with TRBD1 as a possible D gene (5 bases). Trimming took off 4 bases at V and 5 bases at J, with 18 bases between the two ends. The CDR3 runs to 15 residues. CDR1 and CDR2 from the germline V gene are MNHNS and SASEGT. Here the CDR3 reads CASSVHTPGLDEQYF. In DNA form, the CDR3 reads TGTGCCAGCAGTGTCCACACCCCAGGGTTAGACGAGCAGTACTTC.

The sample holds many counts of this clonotype. The rearrangement links TRBV19 to TRBJ2-3, with D maybe TRBD1 (6 bases). The CDR3 consists of 14 residues. With 3 bases removed from V and 2 bases from J, the gap between germline ends came to 9 bases. Per germline, CDR1 LNHDA and CDR2 SQIVND (reference sequence). DNA for the CDR3: TGTGCCAGTAGTATCGGACAGTACACAGATACGCAGTATTTT. Its protein product is CASSIGQYTDTQYF.

This clonotype appeared many times. The CDR3 nucleotides are TGTGCCAGCAGTTACCGGGGGCTCGGTGAAGCTTTCTTT. Translation gives CASSYRGLGEAFF. This chain links TRBV6-5 with TRBJ1-1; D is perhaps TRBD1 (6 bases). Trimming cost V 2 bases and J 7 bases, with 11 bases left between them. Germline CDR1 reads MNHEY; CDR2 reads SVGAGI. The CDR3 runs to 13 residues.

By frequency in the sample, this clonotype is medium-sized (0.01 to 0.1%). This chain joins TRBV19 and TRBJ1-1, with TRBD1 matching 8 bases. There are 17 residues in the CDR3. Germline values: CDR1 LNHDA, CDR2 SQIVND (reference sequence). V was pared by 2 bases and J by 0 bases, with 8 bases of the junction left unmatched. The CDR3 protein is CASSIRQGPKVNTEAFF. The CDR3 DNA sequence: TGTGCCAGTAGTATAAGACAGGGGCCCAAGGTGAACACTGAAGCTTTCTTT.

This clonotype was seen at least ten times. The V and J genes are TRBV7-9 and TRBJ2-7, with 7 bases fitting TRBD1. Germline V CDR1 and CDR2: SEHNR, FQNEAQ (reference sequence). This CDR3 has 14 residues. V dropped 5 bases and J dropped 2; count of bases not matched to a gene: 6. The DNA of the CDR3 is TGTGCCAGCAGCCCCCGACAGGGAACCTACGAGCAGTACTTC. It specifies CASSPRQGTYEQYF.

This chain connects TRBV6-5 to TRBJ1-2; unclear D gene. V gave up 4 bases and J gave up 4 bases, with 13 bases separating them. Germline V gene data show CDR1 as MNHEY and CDR2 as SVGAGI. CDR3 length: 14 amino acids. CDR3 loop: CASSFGEIGYGYTF. In DNA, the CDR3 is TGTGCCAGCAGTTTTGGGGAGATCGGCTATGGCTACACCTTC.

There are a few counts of this clonotype. The chain links TRBV10-3 to TRBJ1-2, with D maybe TRBD1 (5 bases). CDR3 size: 14 residues. Germline V lookup: CDR1 ENHRY, CDR2 SYGVKD. V gave up 7 bases and J gave up 4 bases, with 16 bases separating them. The CDR3 sequence is CAINPNGAVYGYTF. The CDR3, as DNA: TGTGCCATCAACCCCAATGGGGCCGTCTATGGCTACACCTTC.

This clonotype was seen many times. The rearrangement joins TRBV20-1 to TRBJ1-1; 8 positions agree with TRBD1. CDR1 and CDR2 (germline): DFQATT, SNEGSKA (reference sequence). V was clipped by 3 bases and J by 3 bases; unmatched bases: 3. The length of the CDR3 is 13 residues. CDR3 in DNA: TGCAGTGCTAGCCCAGGGGGCCACACTGAAGCTTTCTTT. This encodes CSASPGGHTEAFF.

The table lists this clonotype with a few counts. V usage is TRBV6-2 or TRBV6-3 and J usage is TRBJ2-1; D is perhaps TRBD1 (7 bases). Germline V lookup: CDR1 MNHEY, CDR2 SVGEGT. The length of the CDR3 is 17 residues. V was clipped by 5 bases and J by 6 bases, with 23 bases between them. CDR3 region: CASSTTQGGGRGNEQFF. The CDR3 region has the DNA TGTGCCAGCAGTACTACCCAGGGGGGCGGGCGGGGCAATGAGCAGTTCTTC.

The rearrangement joins TRBV13 to TRBJ2-7; TRBD2 matches 7 bases. Per germline, CDR1 PRHDT and CDR2 FYEKMQ (reference sequence). There are 16 residues in the CDR3. V shed 1 base, J shed 1 base, and the junction held 7 bases outside the gene matches. The CDR3 DNA is TGTGCCAGCAGCTTAGATAGGAGCGGGGATTCCTACGAGCAGTACTTC. Its protein product is CASSLDRSGDSYEQYF.

J is TRBJ1-1 and V is TRBV19; tentatively, D is TRBD1 (6 bases). Per germline, CDR1 LNHDA and CDR2 SQIVND (reference sequence). There are 14 residues in the CDR3. Deletions cut 5 bases from V and 4 bases from J, with 14 bases between. Here the CDR3 DNA reads TGTGCCAGTAGTTTGGGGGCGGGTCTCACTGAAGCTTTCTTT. Translating gives CASSLGAGLTEAFF.

The CDR3 sequence is CAWSWGTEAFF. The CDR3 DNA reads TGTGCCTGGAGCTGGGGGACTGAAGCTTTCTTT. J is TRBJ1-1 and V is TRBV30, with D maybe TRBD1 (5 bases). Trimming cost V 3 bases and J 5 bases, with 7 bases left between them. In germline, CDR1 is GTSNPN, CDR2 SVGIG (reference sequence). The CDR3 is 11 amino acids.

This clonotype appeared a few times. V is TRBV7-9 and J is TRBJ2-1, with TRBD2 matching 12 bases. V shed 2 bases, J shed 6 bases, and the junction held 2 bases outside the gene matches. Germline values: CDR1 SEHNR, CDR2 FQNEAQ (reference sequence). The CDR3 has 15 amino acids. CDR3 nucleotides: TGTGCCAGCAGCTTAACTAGCGGGGGGATCAATGAGCAGTTCTTC. This codes for CASSLTSGGINEQFF.

This clonotype is labeled as medium-sized. The rearrangement uses TRBV27 and TRBJ1-2; D gene ambiguous. The CDR3 loop spans 14 amino acids. Germline lookup yields CDR1 MNHEY and CDR2 SMNVEV (reference sequence). The V gene lost 1 base and the J gene lost 6 bases, with 12 bases spanning the gap. The CDR3 protein is CASSLLGSRNGYTF. In DNA, the CDR3 is TGTGCCAGCAGTTTATTGGGCAGCCGCAATGGCTACACCTTC.

In this sample, this clonotype is medium-sized. The rearrangement joins TRBV19 to TRBJ1-1, with D unclear. The V and J ends lost 9 bases and 1 base respectively, with 12 bases between them. CDR3 length equals 13 residues. Germline CDR1 reads LNHDA; CDR2 reads SQIVND (reference sequence). The CDR3 DNA reads as TGTGCCAGCGGACTGGAGGGGAACACTGAAGCTTTCTTT. This gives the protein CASGLEGNTEAFF.

This clonotype is labeled medium-sized. The gene calls are TRBV5-6 and TRBJ1-6; 9 positions agree with TRBD1. Looked up from germline, CDR1 is SGHDT and CDR2 is YYEEEE. V gave up 4 bases and J gave up 0 bases; unmatched junction bases: 2. The CDR3 spans 16 residues. The CDR3 here is CASSMTGGSYNSPLHF. DNA of the CDR3: TGTGCCAGCAGCATGACAGGGGGCTCCTATAATTCACCCCTCCACTTT.

This chain joins TRBV12-5 and TRBJ1-1; D ambiguous. The CDR3 is 12 amino acids. Looked up from germline, CDR1 is LGHNT and CDR2 is FRNRAP. The V gene lost 3 bases and the J gene lost 6 bases, with 8 bases spanning the gap. The CDR3 nucleotides are TGTGCTAGTGGTTTTGGGAGCGCTGAAGCTTTCTTT. It encodes CASGFGSAEAFF.

The chain is built from TRBV27 and TRBJ2-1; 11 bases are a match to TRBD2. Trimming cost V 1 base and J 8 bases; bases outside gene matches: 7. CDR3 size: 16 residues. The germline gives CDR1 MNHEY, CDR2 SMNVEV (reference sequence). CDR3 sequence reads: CASSLLLAGGPYEQFF. Written as DNA, the CDR3 is TGTGCCAGCAGTTTATTATTAGCGGGGGGGCCTTATGAGCAGTTCTTC.

By sample fraction, this clonotype is medium-sized. The J gene is TRBJ1-2, the V gene TRBV28; no reliable D call. V lost 4 bases and J lost 5, with 17 bases in between. Germline V gene data show CDR1 as MDHEN and CDR2 as SYDVKM. CDR3 length: 15 residues. CDR3 in DNA: TGTGCCAGCAGTTCCCAGGAGGGCCTTCGTTATGGCTACACCTTC. Its translation: CASSSQEGLRYGYTF.

The chain employs TRBV3-1 and TRBJ1-2; weak D call: TRBD1 (6 bases). CDR1 and CDR2 from the germline V gene are LGHDT and YNNKEL (reference sequence). With 6 bases removed from V and 4 bases from J, the gap between germline ends came to 18 bases. CDR3 size: 15 residues. CDR3 region: CASSFRTELVYGYTF. The CDR3 DNA reads TGTGCCAGCAGTTTTCGGACAGAGTTGGTCTATGGCTACACCTTC.

This clonotype qualifies as medium-sized. The chain links TRBV19 to TRBJ1-2, with no clear D. V was pared by 6 bases and J by 4 bases, with 6 bases between. CDR1 is LNHDA, CDR2 SQIVND, per germline (reference sequence). The CDR3 is 11 amino acids. CDR3 region: CASSGLYGYTF. In DNA, the CDR3 is TGTGCCAGTAGCGGACTCTATGGCTACACCTTC.

By sample share, this clonotype is medium-sized. The chain has TRBV27 and TRBJ1-1, with unresolved D. CDR3 size: 13 residues. V gave up 7 bases and J gave up 3 bases, with 12 bases separating them. Germline V CDR1 and CDR2: MNHEY, SMNVEV (reference sequence). In DNA, the CDR3 is TGTGCCAGCAACAATCGGCCCGACACTGAAGCTTTCTTT. It encodes CASNNRPDTEAFF.

There are a few counts of this clonotype. The chain is built from TRBV30 and TRBJ2-7, with 7 bases lining up with TRBD1. CDR1 is GTSNPN, CDR2 SVGIG, per germline (reference sequence). The CDR3 is 14 residues long. The V segment lost 2 bases and the J segment 6 bases; nucleotides outside the gene matches: 10. CDR3 nucleotides: TGTGCCTGGAGTTTTTCAGGACAGGCCCGCGAGCAGTACTTC. Residues: CAWSFSGQAREQYF.

This clonotype is deemed medium-sized. V is TRBV5-4 and J is TRBJ1-1; no clear D. Trimming removed 0 bases at V and 3 bases at J, with 12 bases between. The CDR3 covers 15 residues. CDR1 and CDR2 (germline): SGHNT, YYREEE (reference sequence). In DNA form, the CDR3 reads TGTGCCAGCAGCTTGGCACGGGAGACGGACACTGAAGCTTTCTTT. Its translation is CASSLARETDTEAFF.